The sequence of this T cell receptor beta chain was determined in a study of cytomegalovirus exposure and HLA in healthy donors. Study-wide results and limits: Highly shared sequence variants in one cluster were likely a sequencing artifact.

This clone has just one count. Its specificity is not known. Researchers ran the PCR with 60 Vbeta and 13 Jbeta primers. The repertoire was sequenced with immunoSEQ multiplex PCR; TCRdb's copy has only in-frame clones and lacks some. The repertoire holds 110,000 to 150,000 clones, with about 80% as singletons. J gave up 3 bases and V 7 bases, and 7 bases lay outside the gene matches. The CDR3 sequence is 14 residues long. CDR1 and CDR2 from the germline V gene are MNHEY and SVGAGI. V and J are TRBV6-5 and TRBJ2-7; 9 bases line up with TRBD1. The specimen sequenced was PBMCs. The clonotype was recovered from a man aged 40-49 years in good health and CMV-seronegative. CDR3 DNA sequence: TGTGCCAGCACCAAACAGGGGGCTAACTACGAGCAGTACTTC. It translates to CASTKQGANYEQYF.